This TCR beta chain comes out of a study of PD-L1 blockade in urothelial cancer. Turning to the study itself: Researchers looked at the blood 3 weeks (second dose) and 6 weeks after treatment began.

What went into each PCR as a spike was synthetic TCR analog templates. Generated by immunoSEQ multiplex PCR, the TCRdb table keeps only in-frame clones and is missing some. This sample has about 43,000 clones, with 80% found just once. Time point: pretreatment peripheral blood. Each patient presented with locally advanced or metastatic urothelial carcinoma. The CDR3 totals 14 residues. The germline CDR1 and CDR2 sequences are SGHKS and YYEKEE (reference sequence). The trim removed 3 bases at V and 5 bases at J, leaving 2 bases unmatched. The V and J genes are TRBV5-5 and TRBJ2-5; TRBD2 matches 12 bases. The sample was PBMCs, taken around atezolizumab (anti-PD-L1) treatment. The TCR sequence derives from a man in his fifties or sixties with urothelial cancer. CDR3 DNA sequence: TGTGCCAGCAGCTCGCTAGCGGGGGGGGAGACCCAGTACTTC. The encoded protein is CASSSLAGGETQYF.